There are a few counts of the clone carrying this T cell receptor beta chain. What it binds is unknown. Donation came from healthy Caucasian individuals in Russia who were aged roughly 6 to 100. Every donor provided roughly 10 milliliters of peripheral blood. These data come from a study of blood T cells in healthy people across ages. A sample-barcoded 5' primer and a J-beta primer mix were used in a second PCR of about 7 to 11 cycles. Every sample gave at least 3 million paired-end reads containing CDR3. Each CDR3 protein gets one entry after TCRdb re-called the 5' RACE reads with MiXCR. Of about 1.6 million distinct CDR3 sequences in the sample, about 31% were seen once. Germline V gives CDR1 SEHNR, CDR2 FQNEAQ (reference sequence). The CDR3 length is 16 residues. V lost 4 bases and J lost 7; bases outside the gene matches: 13. Study observations and caveats: Age advanced and TCR beta diversity per million T cells fell, roughly linearly.

The sample consisted of blood. The sequence was collected from a woman in her 30s in good health. The chain couples TRBV7-9 to TRBJ2-1, with TRBD2 matching over 7 bases. The CDR3 DNA follows: TGTGCCAGCAGCTCCGGCCTAGCGGCCCCGGCGAATGAGCAGTTCTTC. It codes for CASSSGLAAPANEQFF.